These 19 T cell receptor beta chains came from one sample sequenced in a study of blood T cell repertoires in COVID-19. The method was immunoSEQ multiplex PCR; TCRdb's version includes in-frame clones alone and lacks a portion of them. The sample includes fewer than 25,000 clones, about 90% seen only once; the top ten take 6.3%. The source material was peripheral blood. The origin of the receptors is a woman of 80 years or more with active COVID-19.

The chain is built from TRBV7-3 and TRBJ2-2, with D tentatively TRBD2 (5 bases). V lost 1 base and J lost 2, with 8 bases in between. The CDR3 runs 15 residues. Per germline, CDR1 SGHTA and CDR2 FQGTGA. CDR3 amino acids: CASSLIPGNTGELFF. DNA of the CDR3: TGTGCCAGCAGCTTAATTCCGGGAAACACCGGGGAGCTGTTTTTT. Together with reference TRBV7-3 and TRBJ2-2, the CDR3 gives the full variable domain: GAGVSQTPSNKVTEKGKYVELRCDPISGHTALYWYRQSLGQGPEFLIYFQGTGAADDSGLPNDRFFAVRPEGSVSTLKIQRTERGDSAVYLCASSLIPGNTGELFFGEGSRLTVL.

This chain links TRBV11-2 with TRBJ2-7, with 11 nucleotides matching TRBD2. Germline CDR1 SGHAT, CDR2 FQNNGV. V was clipped by 5 bases and J by 9 bases; unmatched bases: 3. This CDR3 is built from 12 residues. The CDR3 region is CASSVGLAVQYF. CDR3 nucleotide sequence: TGTGCCAGCAGCGTGGGACTAGCGGTGCAGTACTTC.

The chain carries TRBV6-5 and TRBJ1-2, with D possibly TRBD1 on 6 matching bases. V was cut by 0 bases and J by 4 bases, with 12 bases left in between. The CDR3 totals 15 residues. Germline CDR1 and CDR2: MNHEY and SVGAGI. CDR3 in amino acids: CASSYSAGVFYGYTF. For the CDR3, the DNA is TGTGCCAGCAGTTACTCGGCAGGGGTTTTCTATGGCTACACCTTC.

This chain joins TRBV4-2 and TRBJ2-3, with D unresolved. In germline, CDR1 is LGHNA, CDR2 YNFKEQ. The length of the CDR3 is 11 residues. The germline V and J ends were trimmed by 1 base and 8 bases, with 4 bases remaining between them. CDR3 protein: CASSQGLTQYF. The CDR3 DNA sequence: TGTGCCAGCAGCCAAGGACTTACGCAGTATTTT.

The chain joins TRBV5-8 to TRBJ2-5; D is possibly TRBD2 (5 bases). The CDR3 is 14 residues long. Germline values: CDR1 SGHTS, CDR2 YDEGEE. V was cut by 0 bases and J by 5 bases, with 11 bases left in between. The CDR3 reads CASSLGGLGETQYF. The DNA for the CDR3 is TGTGCCAGCAGCTTGGGCGGGCTAGGGGAGACCCAGTACTTC. The full variable domain, rest sourced from reference TRBV5-8 and TRBJ2-5, is EAGVTQSPTHLIKTRGQQATLRCSPISGHTSVYWYQQALGLGLQFLLWYDEGEERNRGNFPPRFSGRQFPNYSSELNVNALELEDSALYLCASSLGGLGETQYFGPGTRLLVL.

The chain links TRBV11-2 to TRBJ1-2; D is undetermined. Per germline, CDR1 SGHAT and CDR2 FQNNGV. Deletions cut 5 bases from V and 1 base from J, with 11 bases between. CDR3 size: 14 residues. The CDR3 reads CASSPRSVNYGYTF. The DNA for the CDR3 is TGTGCCAGCAGCCCCCGGAGTGTTAACTATGGCTACACCTTC.

V and J are TRBV29-1 and TRBJ2-2; the D is unclear. The CDR3 contains 12 residues. Per the germline V gene, CDR1 is SQVTM and CDR2 is ANQGSEA. Trimming left V 5 bases short and J 0 bases short, with 4 bases between. The CDR3 DNA is TGCAGCGTTCTCCCGAACACCGGGGAGCTGTTTTTT. This sequence encodes CSVLPNTGELFF.

This clone was seen a single time. V usage is TRBV7-2 and J usage is TRBJ1-4; 10 nucleotides align to TRBD1. Trimming cost V 6 bases and J 1 base; bases outside gene matches: 5. Per the germline V gene, CDR1 is SGHTA and CDR2 is FQGNSA. This CDR3 comprises 16 residues. The CDR3 loop reads CASRRTGGETNEKLFF. Written as DNA, the CDR3 is TGTGCCAGCAGACGGACAGGGGGAGAAACTAATGAAAAACTGTTTTTT.

The genes are TRBV4-2 and TRBJ1-1; D call uncertain. The CDR3 is made up of 13 amino acids. CDR1 LGHNA and CDR2 YNFKEQ come from the germline V gene. V gave up 1 base and J gave up 0 bases, with 3 bases separating them. The CDR3 bases are TGTGCCAGCAGCCAAGCAATGAACACTGAAGCTTTCTTT. Encoded protein: CASSQAMNTEAFF.

This chain uses TRBV7-6 with TRBJ2-5; a possible D gene is TRBD1 (6 bases). The CDR3 runs to 16 residues. Trimming pared 5 bases from V and 3 bases from J, leaving 19 bases between. In germline, CDR1 is SGHVS, CDR2 FNYEAQ. Here the CDR3 reads CASSLPEDRSEETQYF. In DNA form, the CDR3 reads TGTGCCAGCAGCCTTCCAGAAGACAGGAGTGAAGAGACCCAGTACTTC.

The chain joins TRBV30 to TRBJ1-2, with 7 bases identical to TRBD1. The CDR3 runs to 18 residues. V gave up 0 bases and J gave up 4 bases; unmatched junction bases: 17. CDR1 and CDR2 from the germline V gene are GTSNPN and SVGIG (reference sequence). CDR3 in amino acids: CAWSVLSGRGQGFYGYTF. The CDR3 DNA reads as TGTGCCTGGAGTGTACTAAGCGGTAGGGGGCAGGGCTTCTATGGCTACACCTTC.

J is TRBJ2-7 and V is TRBV7-2, with a weak D call TRBD2 (5 bases). The germline CDR1 and CDR2 sequences are SGHTA and FQGNSA. V was shortened by 0 bases and J by 3 bases, with 12 bases between the two germline ends. CDR3 length equals 15 residues. In DNA form, the CDR3 reads TGTGCCAGCAGCTTAGCGGCGGGCGCCATCTACGAGCAGTACTTC. Amino acid sequence: CASSLAAGAIYEQYF.

V gene TRBV10-3 combines with J gene TRBJ1-5, with 7 bases fitting TRBD1. V lost 10 bases to trimming and J lost 4 bases; unmatched junction nucleotides: 10. The length of the CDR3 is 14 residues. Germline V gene sequence: CDR1 ENHRY, CDR2 SYGVKD. The CDR3 DNA is TGTGCCACGGACCCACAGGGGTGGAATCAGCCCCAGCATTTT. This gives the protein CATDPQGWNQPQHF.

The genes are TRBV19 and TRBJ2-7; 7 bases map to TRBD1. Germline V gives CDR1 LNHDA, CDR2 SQIVND (reference sequence). V lost 5 bases to trimming and J lost 2 bases; unmatched junction nucleotides: 9. This CDR3 region has 15 residues. The CDR3 DNA reads as TGTGCCAGTAGTGCCGCAGGGGGAGCAACCTACGAGCAGTACTTC. Protein: CASSAAGGATYEQYF.

CDR3: CASSQSDRTTGELFF. The CDR3 nucleotides read TGTGCCAGCAGCCAATCCGACAGGACCACCGGGGAGCTGTTTTTT. V is TRBV4-2 and J is TRBJ2-2, with D perhaps matching TRBD1 (6 bases). The ends were cut back, 2 bases at V and 4 bases at J, with 11 bases in the middle. The length of the CDR3 is 15 residues. Per the germline V gene, CDR1 is LGHNA and CDR2 is YNFKEQ.

The chain links TRBV4-3 to TRBJ2-1; 7 bases line up with TRBD2. Looked up from germline, CDR1 is LGHNA and CDR2 is YSLEER. V lost 0 bases to trimming and J lost 1 base; unmatched junction nucleotides: 6. The CDR3 covers 17 residues. The CDR3 coding sequence is TGCGCCAGCAGCCAAGAGATCGGGAGGATGTCCTACAATGAGCAGTTCTTC. This translates into CASSQEIGRMSYNEQFF.

The chain couples TRBV5-1 to TRBJ2-7, with 8 bases fitting TRBD2. Germline CDR1 SGHRS, CDR2 YFSETQ. V lost 6 bases, J lost 1 base, and 9 bases stayed unmatched. This CDR3 has 15 residues. CDR3 in amino acids: CASKAGLAGSYEQYF. DNA of the CDR3: TGCGCCAGCAAGGCCGGGTTAGCGGGGTCCTACGAGCAGTACTTC.

The V and J genes are TRBV7-8 and TRBJ2-5; 8 nucleotides match TRBD2. The CDR3 is made up of 13 amino acids. Germline assignment: CDR1 SGHVS and CDR2 FQNEAQ. The junction had 13 bases not matched to a gene; V was cut back by 6 bases and J by 13 bases. The CDR3 DNA is TGTGCCAGCAGACCCATCCCGGGACTAGTTGTGTACTTC. Its translation is CASRPIPGLVVYF.

J is TRBJ2-7 and V is TRBV10-3; possibly TRBD1 for D (6 bases). With 4 bases removed from V and 2 bases from J, the gap between germline ends came to 9 bases. Germline-derived CDR1 and CDR2 are ENHRY and SYGVKD. The CDR3 is 13 residues long. The CDR3 sequence is CAISGDITYEQYF. The CDR3 DNA reads as TGTGCCATCAGTGGGGACATTACCTACGAGCAGTACTTC.